Below, 9 T cell receptor beta chains from the same sample are listed, as sequenced in a study of response to subunit inactivated influenza vaccine. TCRdb reprocessed the RT-PCR reads via MiXCR and lists one record per CDR3 protein. The table has just over 300,000 distinct CDR3 sequences, just over 20% seen once. Material: PBMCs from blood, obtained about 19 months after vaccination. The receptors were sampled from a man between 45 and 75 years old who received an inactivated influenza vaccine.

The chain carries TRBV9 and TRBJ2-3, with D tentatively TRBD1 (6 bases). V was clipped by 0 bases and J by 7 bases, with 9 bases between them. CDR3 length equals 13 residues. Germline V lookup: CDR1 SGDLS, CDR2 YYNGEE. The CDR3 nucleotides are TGTGCCAGCAGCGTAGGGGGACAACATACGCAGTATTTT. It translates to CASSVGGQHTQYF.

This sequence joins TRBV6-2 or TRBV6-3 and TRBJ2-1; TRBD2 matches 12 bases. Trimming took 4 bases from V and 5 from J; bases not matched to a gene: 9. The germline V gene encodes CDR1 MNHEY and CDR2 SVGEGT. This CDR3 contains 17 residues. The CDR3 sequence is CASSFYGLAGSNNEQFF. DNA of the CDR3: TGTGCCAGCAGTTTCTACGGACTAGCGGGGAGTAACAATGAGCAGTTCTTC.

This clonotype was counted only a few times. The chain combines TRBV2 with TRBJ1-1, with D maybe TRBD1 (6 bases). Trimming removed 7 bases at V and 4 bases at J, with 16 bases between. The germline gives CDR1 SNHLY, CDR2 FYNNEI. There are 14 residues in the CDR3. The CDR3 protein is CASKSQGFGTEAFF. The DNA of the CDR3 is TGTGCCAGCAAAAGTCAGGGGTTTGGCACTGAAGCTTTCTTT.

The V and J genes are TRBV7-9 and TRBJ1-4, with a tentative D call TRBD1 (5 bases). From germline, CDR1 is SEHNR and CDR2 FQNEAQ (reference sequence). The CDR3 contains 13 residues. Trimming removed 5 bases at V and 8 bases at J, with 12 bases between. Here the CDR3 DNA reads TGTGCCAGCAGCGCCCGGGGCGGCGAAAAACTGTTTTTT. As protein: CASSARGGEKLFF.

The gene calls are TRBV5-1 and TRBJ2-5, with TRBD1 matching 7 bases. V shed 1 base, J shed 5 bases, and the junction held 8 bases outside the gene matches. Germline V CDR1 and CDR2: SGHRS, YFSETQ. There are 15 residues in the CDR3. For the CDR3, the DNA is TGCGCCAGCAGCTTGAACAGACAGGGAATTGAGACCCAGTACTTC. As protein: CASSLNRQGIETQYF. Based on the CDR3 plus reference TRBV5-1 and TRBJ2-5, the full variable domain is KAGVTQTPRYLIKTRGQQVTLSCSPISGHRSVSWYQQTPGQGLQFLFEYFSETQRNKGNFPGRFSGRQFSNSRSEMNVSTLELGDSALYLCASSLNRQGIETQYFGPGTRLLVL.

This clonotype showed up just a few times. This rearrangement joins TRBV4-1 to TRBJ2-3, with D unresolved. The CDR3 extends over 14 amino acids. Trimming stripped 4 bases from V and 0 bases from J, with 8 bases between. The germline V gene encodes CDR1 MGHRA and CDR2 YSYEKL. In DNA form, the CDR3 reads TGCGCCAGCAGCCCCTTCGACAGCACAGATACGCAGTATTTT. The encoded protein is CASSPFDSTDTQYF.

The CDR3 spells CASSERGGNTIYF. CDR3 in DNA: TGTGCCAGCAGTGAAAGGGGTGGAAACACCATATATTTT. V gene TRBV6-1 combines with J gene TRBJ1-3; TRBD1 might be the D (5 bases). The CDR3 extends over 13 amino acids. The germline V gene has CDR1 MNHNS and CDR2 SASEGT. The V end was cut by 2 bases, the J end by 3 bases, with 5 bases between.

This clonotype is a singleton in its sample. V usage is TRBV9 and J usage is TRBJ2-7; TRBD2 is a possible D gene (5 bases). This CDR3 comprises 14 residues. CDR1 and CDR2 (germline): SGDLS, YYNGEE. V was shortened by 3 bases and J by 7 bases, with 17 bases between the two germline ends. This chain's CDR3 is CASSALPADFEQYF. CDR3 in DNA: TGTGCCAGCAGCGCTCTCCCGGCGGACTTTGAGCAGTACTTC.

This sequence joins TRBV12-3 or TRBV12-4 and TRBJ2-7; D unresolved. CDR3 length: 13 amino acids. The germline V and J ends were trimmed by 0 bases and 9 bases, with 12 bases remaining between them. CDR3 DNA sequence: TGTGCCAGCAGTTTAGCGCTGAGATCGGGGCAGTACTTC. Its protein product is CASSLALRSGQYF.